This is a list of T cell receptor beta chains from one sample in a study of radiation and T cells in renal cell carcinoma. The method was immunoSEQ multiplex PCR; TCRdb's version includes in-frame clones alone and lacks a portion of them. Altogether about 64,000 clones are present, about 74% being singletons, with the ten largest covering over 5.5%. The source material was blood, sampled from a patient whose treatment included radiotherapy and nephrectomy. These TCRs come from a man aged 55 to 69 with renal cell carcinoma. CDR3s leave out the opening cysteine and the closing phenylalanine or tryptophan.

length: 14
J: TRBJ1-3
V: TRBV30
CDR3: AWTGVVRSSGNTIY

length: 16
J: TRBJ1-1
V: TRBV7-6
CDR3: ASSLEGPGTGMNTEAF

length: 9
J: TRBJ2-3
V: TRBV30
CDR3: AWSLGYTQY

length: 14
J: TRBJ2-1
V: TRBV18
CDR3: ASSPPAGSGPNEQF

length: 13
J: TRBJ2-1
V: TRBV2
CDR3: ASSENTDSYNEQF

length: 16
J: TRBJ2-3
V: TRBV14
CDR3: ASSQRLGGAGVSDTQY

length: 13
J: TRBJ2-1
V: TRBV11-3
CDR3: ASTLEGAGGSEQF

length: 13
J: TRBJ2-3
V: TRBV9
CDR3: ASSPPQGFSDTQY

length: 13
J: TRBJ1-5
V: TRBV7-2
CDR3: ASSLATGGNQPQH

length: 11
J: TRBJ1-2
V: TRBV27
CDR3: ASRSDTNYGYT

length: 16
J: TRBJ2-3
V: TRBV25-1
CDR3: ASSPFPGTGGQTGTQY

length: 11
J: TRBJ2-3
V: TRBV5-4
CDR3: ASSLGTTDTQY

length: 12
J: TRBJ2-5
V: TRBV7-9
CDR3: ASSLVGSQETQY

length: 12
J: TRBJ2-1
V: TRBV6-1
CDR3: ASSEVLLNNEQF

length: 10
J: TRBJ2-1
V: TRBV10-3
CDR3: AISGTRNEQF

length: 14
J: TRBJ1-1
V: TRBV5-1
CDR3: ASRLDPAGSNTEAF

length: 12
J: TRBJ1-1
V: TRBV6-4
CDR3: ASSVGAGGAGAF

length: 11
J: TRBJ1-4
V: TRBV18
CDR3: ASSLRQGSKLF

length: 15
J: TRBJ2-4
V: TRBV29-1
CDR3: SVVTLAGGIAKNIQY

length: 13
J: TRBJ2-7
V: TRBV18
CDR3: ASSIRTGASYEQY

length: 11
J: TRBJ2-3
V: TRBV11-3
CDR3: ASSLEDTDTQY

length: 11
J: TRBJ2-5
V: TRBV19
CDR3: ASRIQGGETQY

length: 13
J: TRBJ2-1
V: TRBV4-3
CDR3: ASSQDTGDWGEQF

length: 14
J: TRBJ2-2
V: TRBV5-1
CDR3: ASSLGGGFNTGELF

length: 11
J: TRBJ1-6
V: TRBV10-3
CDR3: AITGTVTSPLH

length: 14
J: TRBJ1-4
V: TRBV6-6
CDR3: ASSYPKADSNEKLF

length: 10
J: TRBJ1-1
V: TRBV6-6
CDR3: ASSYSQGEAF

length: 14
J: TRBJ2-3
V: TRBV4-1
CDR3: ASSQDRAPSTDTQY

length: 14
J: TRBJ2-3
V: TRBV18
CDR3: ASSPEFRDWGHTQY

length: 16
J: TRBJ2-2
V: TRBV4-1
CDR3: ASSQDWGGVVNTGELF

length: 12
J: TRBJ2-3
V: TRBV2
CDR3: ASRDGVYTDTQY

length: 10
J: TRBJ1-2
V: TRBV29-1
CDR3: SVDLVAYGYT

length: 10
J: TRBJ1-1
V: TRBV6-5
CDR3: ASGVRSTEAF